Shown below are 22 T cell receptor beta chains from a single sample sequenced in a study of PD-1 blockade in classical Hodgkin lymphoma. Relapse was seen in all patients after autologous stem cell transplantation, and brentuximab vedotin exposure was variable. TCRdb's table, derived via immunoSEQ multiplex PCR, lists solely in-frame clones and lacks some. There are 20,000 to 30,000 clones in the sample; 70% to 80% occur only once, and approximately 8.4% lies in the top ten. The sequenced sample was peripheral blood mononuclear cells (PBMCs), obtained before the second cycle of nivolumab. Source of these receptors: a human donor with classical Hodgkin lymphoma.

The chain carries TRBV4-1 and TRBJ2-7, with TRBD1 matching over 12 bases. V shed 3 bases and J 3 bases; nucleotides not matched to a gene: 6. The germline gives CDR1 MGHRA, CDR2 YSYEKL. This CDR3 contains 16 residues. Here the CDR3 DNA reads TGCGCCAGCAGCCAGGGGACAGGGGGCGCGATCTACGAGCAGTACTTC. Its translation: CASSQGTGGAIYEQYF.

The V and J genes are TRBV7-3 and TRBJ2-3; TRBD2 matches at 8 bases. The germline CDR1 and CDR2 sequences are SGHTA and FQGTGA. J gave up 4 bases and V 3 bases, and 9 bases lay outside the gene matches. This CDR3 spans 16 amino acids. DNA for the CDR3: TGTGCCAGCAGCTTGGGGACTAGTAGAATCGCAGATACGCAGTATTTT. It specifies CASSLGTSRIADTQYF.

A single count supports this clone. The chain joins TRBV28 to TRBJ2-7; a possible D gene is TRBD2 (6 bases). The CDR3 consists of 14 residues. Per the germline V gene, CDR1 is MDHEN and CDR2 is SYDVKM. Deletions cut 5 bases from V and 3 bases from J, with 14 bases between. Here the CDR3 reads CASSTRLANYEQYF. The CDR3 DNA follows: TGTGCCAGCAGTACACGGCTAGCGAACTACGAGCAGTACTTC.

This clone was detected once. The chain couples TRBV27 to TRBJ1-2; unclear D gene. The length of the CDR3 is 14 residues. Trimming took 0 bases from V and 4 from J, leaving 9 bases between them. Germline lookup yields CDR1 MNHEY and CDR2 SMNVEV (reference sequence). The CDR3 coding sequence is TGTGCCAGCAGTTTATCTTACAATTCCTATGGCTACACCTTC. It encodes CASSLSYNSYGYTF.

The J gene is TRBJ2-3, the V gene TRBV19, with 7 bases lining up with TRBD2. V dropped 6 bases and J dropped 4; count of bases not matched to a gene: 16. Germline V gene lookup returns CDR1 LNHDA and CDR2 SQIVND (reference sequence). CDR3 length: 17 amino acids. The CDR3 loop reads CASSLLGAGVVADTQYF. The CDR3 DNA follows: TGTGCCAGTAGCCTCCTCGGGGCGGGAGTGGTCGCAGATACGCAGTATTTT.

This clone was detected once. The chain uses TRBV6-1 and TRBJ1-1; 10 nucleotides match TRBD1. The CDR3 covers 14 residues. V trimming: 7 bases; J trimming: 7 bases; junction bases outside the gene matches: 9. The germline V gene has CDR1 MNHNS and CDR2 SASEGT. CDR3 protein: CASTNVRTGGEAFF. In DNA, the CDR3 is TGTGCCAGCACTAATGTAAGGACAGGGGGTGAAGCTTTCTTT.

About this clone itself: Other DNA sequences in the same sample also yield this CDR3. V is TRBV29-1 and J is TRBJ2-3; TRBD1 agrees at 9 bases. CDR3 size: 14 residues. The V segment lost 3 bases and the J segment 3 bases; nucleotides outside the gene matches: 4. Germline-derived CDR1 and CDR2 are SQVTM and ANQGSEA. CDR3 sequence (DNA): TGCAGCGTTGAGGGACAGGGATATACAGATACGCAGTATTTT. This gives the protein CSVEGQGYTDTQYF.

The chain carries TRBV7-9 and TRBJ1-4; 9 nucleotides match TRBD1. CDR3 length: 14 residues. The junction had 3 bases not matched to a gene; V was cut back by 3 bases and J by 7 bases. Per the germline V gene, CDR1 is SEHNR and CDR2 is FQNEAQ (reference sequence). The CDR3 loop reads CASSFGQGFEKLFF. CDR3 in DNA: TGTGCCAGCAGCTTCGGACAGGGGTTTGAAAAACTGTTTTTT.

The V call is TRBV7-3, the J call TRBJ2-1, with D perhaps matching TRBD2 (6 bases). Germline CDR1 and CDR2: SGHTA and FQGTGA. This CDR3 region has 14 residues. Trimming left V 5 bases short and J 8 bases short, with 16 bases between. The CDR3 nucleotides are TGTGCCAGCAGCCGAGGGGACTTAGATCATGAGCAGTTCTTC. Translation: CASSRGDLDHEQFF. The variable domain in full, with the rest retrieved from reference TRBV7-3 and TRBJ2-1, is GAGVSQTPSNKVTEKGKYVELRCDPISGHTALYWYRQSLGQGPEFLIYFQGTGAADDSGLPNDRFFAVRPEGSVSTLKIQRTERGDSAVYLCASSRGDLDHEQFFGPGTRLTVL.

The J gene is TRBJ2-7, the V gene TRBV25-1; D is unresolved. The germline V and J ends were trimmed by 5 bases and 4 bases, with 9 bases remaining between them. The CDR3 has 12 residues. Germline values: CDR1 MGHDK, CDR2 SYGVNS. CDR3 in DNA: TGTGCCAGCAGTTCCGGGTTATACGAGCAGTACTTC. It yields the protein CASSSGLYEQYF.

The chain has TRBV7-6 and TRBJ1-3; TRBD1 matches at 8 bases. CDR3 length: 16 amino acids. J was trimmed by 0 bases and V by 4 bases; bases with no gene match: 5. The V gene's germline CDR1 is SGHVS and CDR2 FNYEAQ. The CDR3: CASSSTGGSSGNTIYF. The CDR3 nucleotides read TGTGCCAGCAGCTCAACAGGGGGGAGCTCTGGAAACACCATATATTTT.

V gene TRBV5-8 combines with J gene TRBJ2-7; 7 positions agree with TRBD1. CDR1 is SGHTS, CDR2 YDEGEE, per germline. The CDR3 contains 15 residues. With 2 bases clipped from V and 0 bases from J, the junction kept 5 bases outside the gene matches. In DNA form, the CDR3 reads TGTGCCAGCAGCTTCGAGGACAGGTTCTCCTACGAGCAGTACTTC. Translated, it gives CASSFEDRFSYEQYF.

The chain uses TRBV4-3 and TRBJ1-2, with 8 positions matching TRBD1. Unmatched junction bases numbered 10, after V lost 1 base and J lost 6 bases. Germline V gene lookup returns CDR1 LGHNA and CDR2 YSLEER. This CDR3 is 16 amino acids long. CDR3 nucleotides: TGCGCCAGCAGCCAAGGGGGGGAGGGACAGGAGAATGGCTACACCTTC. Residues: CASSQGGEGQENGYTF.

This clone was counted a single time. This rearrangement joins TRBV5-1 to TRBJ2-5; tentatively, D is TRBD2 (6 bases). V was cut by 3 bases and J by 3 bases, with 15 bases left in between. CDR1 and CDR2 (germline): SGHRS, YFSETQ. The CDR3 sequence is 15 residues long. CDR3 in DNA: TGCGCCAGCAGCTGGGACTGGAGTGAAAAAGAGACCCAGTACTTC. Translating it yields CASSWDWSEKETQYF.

This rearrangement joins TRBV15 to TRBJ2-1; D is perhaps TRBD1 (5 bases). This CDR3 comprises 15 residues. CDR1 is LNHNV and CDR2 is YYDKDF in the germline V gene (reference sequence). V lost 1 base and J 7 bases, leaving 14 bases between the germline ends. CDR3 region: CATSRVGQGRNEQFF. CDR3 in DNA: TGTGCCACCAGCAGAGTAGGGCAGGGTAGGAATGAGCAGTTCTTC.

The chain carries TRBV9 and TRBJ1-1; D not resolved. The CDR3 spans 13 residues. Trimming left V 3 bases short and J 4 bases short, with 10 bases between. Germline CDR1 reads SGDLS; CDR2 reads YYNGEE. Here the CDR3 DNA reads TGTGCCAGCAGCGCCACGTGGGGCACTGAAGCTTTCTTT. As protein: CASSATWGTEAFF.

The chain carries TRBV6-5 and TRBJ1-2; D unclear. The CDR3 extends over 14 amino acids. V was shortened by 5 bases and J by 3 bases, with 13 bases between the two germline ends. Germline lookup yields CDR1 MNHEY and CDR2 SVGAGI. CDR3 nucleotides: TGTGCCAGCAGTCAGAGCTTACAGTACTATGGCTACACCTTC. Translation: CASSQSLQYYGYTF.

The chain carries TRBV4-2 and TRBJ2-2; unclear D gene. Germline CDR1 and CDR2: LGHNA and YNFKEQ. V was shortened by 3 bases and J by 4 bases, with 9 bases between the two germline ends. The CDR3 consists of 14 residues. Written as DNA, the CDR3 is TGTGCCAGCAGCCAGGAAGAAGGCACCGGGGAGCTGTTTTTT. Its translation is CASSQEEGTGELFF.

The rearrangement links TRBV27 to TRBJ1-5, with a possible D match to TRBD1 (6 bases). Germline lookup yields CDR1 MNHEY and CDR2 SMNVEV (reference sequence). This CDR3 region has 16 residues. The ends were cut back, 2 bases at V and 4 bases at J, with 15 bases in the middle. In DNA, the CDR3 is TGTGCCAGCAGTTTAAGAGGGGGACGGACTAATCAGCCCCAGCATTTT. As protein: CASSLRGGRTNQPQHF.

This chain uses TRBV4-3 with TRBJ2-7; TRBD1 agrees at 9 bases. The CDR3 length is 14 residues. V dropped 4 bases and J dropped 1; count of bases not matched to a gene: 2. Per the germline V gene, CDR1 is LGHNA and CDR2 is YSLEER. CDR3 DNA sequence: TGCGCCAGCAGCCCCGGGACAGGGTCCTACGAGCAGTACTTC. It translates to CASSPGTGSYEQYF.

The chain employs TRBV7-2 and TRBJ1-2; 7 bases fit TRBD1. This CDR3 has 15 residues. Germline loops: CDR1 SGHTA, CDR2 FQGNSA. V gave up 1 base and J gave up 2 bases; unmatched junction bases: 4. In DNA form, the CDR3 reads TGTGCCAGCAGCTTAGTTTTAGGGGGCAACTATGGCTACACCTTC. The encoded protein is CASSLVLGGNYGYTF. Supplemented by reference TRBV7-2 and TRBJ1-2, the full variable domain reads GAGVSQSPSNKVTEKGKDVELRCDPISGHTALYWYRQSLGQGLEFLIYFQGNSAPDKSGLPSDRFSAERTGGSVSTLTIQRTQQEDSAVYLCASSLVLGGNYGYTFGSGTRLTVV.

The chain links TRBV29-1 to TRBJ2-2, with a tentative D call TRBD2 (6 bases). Trimming stripped 6 bases from V and 4 bases from J, with 15 bases between. Germline values: CDR1 SQVTM, CDR2 ANQGSEA. The CDR3 covers 14 residues. The CDR3 coding sequence is TGCAGCGTGTTGGGACTTCCCCTCACCGGGGAGCTGTTTTTT. It encodes CSVLGLPLTGELFF.